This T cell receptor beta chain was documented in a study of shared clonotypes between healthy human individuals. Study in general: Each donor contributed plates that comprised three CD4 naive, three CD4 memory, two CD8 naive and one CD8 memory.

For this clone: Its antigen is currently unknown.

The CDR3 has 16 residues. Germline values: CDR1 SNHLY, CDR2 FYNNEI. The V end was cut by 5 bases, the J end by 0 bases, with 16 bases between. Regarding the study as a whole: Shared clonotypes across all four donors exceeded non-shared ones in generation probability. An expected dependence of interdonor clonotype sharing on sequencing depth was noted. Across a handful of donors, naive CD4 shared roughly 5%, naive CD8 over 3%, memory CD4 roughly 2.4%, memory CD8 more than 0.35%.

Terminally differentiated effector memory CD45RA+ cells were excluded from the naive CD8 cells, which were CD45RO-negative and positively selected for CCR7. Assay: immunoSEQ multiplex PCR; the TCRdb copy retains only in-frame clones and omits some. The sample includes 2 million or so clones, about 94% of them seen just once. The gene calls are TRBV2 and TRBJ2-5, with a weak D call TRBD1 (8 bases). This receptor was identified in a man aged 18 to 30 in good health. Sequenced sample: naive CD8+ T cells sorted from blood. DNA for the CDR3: TGTGCCAGCAGTCTCGGACAGGGAGGGGACCAAGAGACCCAGTACTTC. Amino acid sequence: CASSLGQGGDQETQYF.